This TCR beta chain was identified in a study of beta chain features in type 1 diabetes. Study background: Examination of sorted cells across all samples involved 98,000,000 or so cells.

In the case of this clone: The antigen is unknown.

The trim removed 4 bases at V and 6 bases at J, leaving 7 bases unmatched. Germline V gene sequence: CDR1 MDHEN, CDR2 SYDVKM. The CDR3 sequence is 14 residues long. Study conclusions and caveats: Patients' naive, central memory and Treg TCRB repertoires seemed closer to one another than those of healthy donors. The study found moderately but significantly shorter TCRB CDR3s in all four CD4+ subsets of Type 1 diabetes patients.

Sequenced material consisted of expressed TCRB transcripts (all of the isolated RNA was reverse transcribed). Generated by immunoSEQ multiplex PCR, the TCRdb table keeps only in-frame clones and is missing some. This table has around 110,000 clones, roughly 15% appearing once. This sequence originates from a man aged 30 to 45 with type 1 diabetes. V usage is TRBV28 and J usage is TRBJ2-5; TRBD1 aligns across 8 bases. Sequenced: central memory CD4+ T cells from blood. The CDR3 DNA sequence: TGTGCCAGCAGTTCACCGGACAGGGCTCAGACCCAGTACTTC. Its protein product is CASSSPDRAQTQYF.